Following are 18 T cell receptor beta chains from one sample sequenced in a study of metastatic and nonmetastatic thyroid tumors (dated by TCRdb to about 2020). The library relied on PCR. The sequencer was an Illumina HiSeq 4000. TCRdb took the public reads, trimmed them with fastp at Q25, ran MiXCR for clone calling and kept in-frame beta chains. For this sample there are under 40,000 clones; approximately 16% appear just once. The biggest ten clones account for about 3.4% of the sample. Before undergoing thyroid surgery, none of the patients had been given any kind of treatment. Sequenced input: blood. These receptors came from a female donor with papillary thyroid cancer or a benign thyroid nodule (not recorded which). Some clones in this sample may be carry-over from other donors' samples.

The gene calls are TRBV7-2 and TRBJ2-7, with a weak D call TRBD2 (6 bases). V was trimmed by 1 base and J by 3 bases, leaving 10 bases between them. This CDR3 is built from 14 residues. CDR1 is SGHTA and CDR2 is FQGNSA in the germline V gene. The CDR3 coding sequence is TGTGCCAGCAGCTTAGAGGGGCGGGACTACGAGCAGTACTTC. It is translated as CASSLEGRDYEQYF.

This clone was seen only a few times. A read error may produce the germline difference seen at one junction end. The chain joins TRBV12-3 or TRBV12-4 to TRBJ2-3, with 10 positions matching TRBD2. CDR3 length: 18 residues. CDR3 sequence: CASSFSGASGGGTDTQYF. CDR3 coding DNA: TGTGCCAGCAGTTTTTCGGGGGCTAGCGGGGGTGGCACAGATACACAGTATTTT.

In its sample, this clone was seen a few times. The CDR3 DNA reads as TGTGCCAGTAGGGCCAACTCCTACAATGAGCAGTTCTTC. Translation gives CASRANSYNEQFF. The gene calls are TRBV19 and TRBJ2-1, with D hard to call. The CDR3 has 13 residues. V was clipped by 6 bases and J by 0 bases, with 6 bases between them. Germline V gene data show CDR1 as LNHDA and CDR2 as SQIVND (reference sequence).

This clone was counted only a few times. A much larger clone lies a single base off, so this may be a read error. The sample has other DNA sequences that encode this CDR3 too. The V gene is TRBV29-1, the J gene TRBJ2-3; 9 bases align to TRBD2. The CDR3 is 11 amino acids. The germline CDR1 and CDR2 sequences are SQVTM and ANQGSEA. In DNA form, the CDR3 reads TGTAGCGGGGGACAGACAGATACGCAGTATTTT. Amino acid sequence: CSGGQTDTQYF.

This clone was detected ten times or more. V is TRBV5-1 and J is TRBJ2-7, with 10 nucleotides matching TRBD2. CDR3 length equals 15 residues. V gave up 4 bases and J gave up 0 bases; unmatched junction bases: 4. In germline, CDR1 is SGHRS, CDR2 YFSETQ. The CDR3 region is CASSRAGGFSYEQYF. In DNA form, the CDR3 reads TGCGCCAGCAGCCGAGCGGGAGGGTTCTCCTACGAGCAGTACTTC.

Many counts were recorded for this clone. The chain carries TRBV9 and TRBJ2-3; D uncertain. V gave up 3 bases and J gave up 0 bases, with 11 bases separating them. The CDR3 is 15 amino acids. Germline assignment: CDR1 SGDLS and CDR2 YYNGEE. CDR3 residues: CASSGHSSSTDTQYF. DNA of the CDR3: TGTGCCAGCAGCGGCCACAGCTCTAGCACAGATACGCAGTATTTT. Variable domain in full (rest from reference TRBV9 and TRBJ2-3): DSGVTQTPKHLITATGQRVTLRCSPRSGDLSVYWYQQSLDQGLQFLIQYYNGEERAKGNILERFSAQQFPDLHSELNLSSLELGDSALYFCASSGHSSSTDTQYFGPGTRLTVL.

By share of the sample, this clone is medium-sized (0.01 to 0.1%). CDR3: CASSFGWGAPYNSPLHF. CDR3 nucleotide sequence: TGTGCCAGCAGTTTCGGATGGGGGGCGCCATATAATTCACCCCTCCACTTT. The chain is built from TRBV27 and TRBJ1-6, with D perhaps TRBD1 (6 bases). CDR3 length equals 17 residues. From germline, CDR1 is MNHEY and CDR2 SMNVEV (reference sequence). Trimming left V 3 bases short and J 4 bases short, with 16 bases between.

Many counts were recorded for this clone. This sequence may be a read error, since a much larger clone differs from it by one base. The same CDR3 arises from other DNA sequences in this sample as well. In DNA, the CDR3 is TGTGCTACCAGTGATGGCGATGAGCAGTTCTTC. Protein: CATSDGDEQFF. V gene TRBV24-1 combines with J gene TRBJ2-1, with unresolved D. The CDR3 is 11 residues long. Germline-derived CDR1 and CDR2 are KGHDR and SFDVKD.

Many counts were recorded for this clone. The chain joins TRBV20-1 to TRBJ1-1; D remains unclear. Trimming left V 3 bases short and J 0 bases short, with 17 bases between. CDR1 and CDR2 (germline): DFQATT, SNEGSKA (reference sequence). This CDR3 spans 16 amino acids. In DNA, the CDR3 is TGCAGTGCTAGGGATTCGAGGGCAGGAATGAACACTGAAGCTTTCTTT. Translation: CSARDSRAGMNTEAFF.

This clone has a count of ten or more. The V call is TRBV27, the J call TRBJ1-2; 8 nucleotides agree with TRBD1. Germline values: CDR1 MNHEY, CDR2 SMNVEV (reference sequence). V lost 6 bases and J lost 3; bases outside the gene matches: 12. The CDR3 sequence is 16 residues long. The CDR3 loop reads CASSRVFQQGDYGYTF. DNA of the CDR3: TGTGCCAGCAGCAGGGTTTTTCAACAGGGGGACTATGGCTACACCTTC.

This clone has a handful of counts. The V gene is TRBV6-1, the J gene TRBJ2-3; 9 bases are a match to TRBD2. The CDR3 loop spans 17 amino acids. V dropped 4 bases and J dropped 3; count of bases not matched to a gene: 11. Per germline, CDR1 MNHNS and CDR2 SASEGT. CDR3 sequence reads: CASSGGLAGVETDTQYF. The DNA of the CDR3 is TGTGCCAGCAGTGGAGGATTAGCGGGAGTGGAGACAGATACGCAGTATTTT.

This clone was counted many times. The chain employs TRBV6-1 and TRBJ2-3; 7 bases align to TRBD2. The V gene end was trimmed by 6 bases and the J gene end by 3 bases; junction bases not matched to a gene: 6. Germline V gene sequence: CDR1 MNHNS, CDR2 SASEGT. There are 14 residues in the CDR3. CDR3 region: CASRSTSRTDTQYF. The CDR3 nucleotides are TGTGCCAGCAGATCGACTAGCCGTACAGATACGCAGTATTTT.

The chain recombines TRBV7-3 with TRBJ1-1; no clear D gene. The length of the CDR3 is 14 residues. CDR1 and CDR2 (germline): SGHTA, FQGTGA. Trimming stripped 2 bases from V and 1 base from J, with 8 bases between. CDR3 nucleotide sequence: TGTGCCAGCAGCTTATTAGGAACGAACACTGAAGCTTTCTTT. It specifies CASSLLGTNTEAFF. Complete variable domain (other parts from reference TRBV7-3 and TRBJ1-1): GAGVSQTPSNKVTEKGKYVELRCDPISGHTALYWYRQSLGQGPEFLIYFQGTGAADDSGLPNDRFFAVRPEGSVSTLKIQRTERGDSAVYLCASSLLGTNTEAFFGQGTRLTVV.

This clone was found many times. This chain connects TRBV6-1 to TRBJ2-2, with 13 bases that match TRBD2. The germline CDR1 and CDR2 sequences are MNHNS and SASEGT. The CDR3 contains 15 residues. V lost 6 bases to trimming and J lost 9 bases; unmatched junction nucleotides: 7. In nucleotides, the CDR3 is TGTGCCAGCAGGAAAGACGGGACTAGCGGGAGGGAGCTGTTTTTT. Translation gives CASRKDGTSGRELFF.

This clone was observed many times. V usage is TRBV9 and J usage is TRBJ2-7, with D tentatively TRBD1 or TRBD2 (5 bases each). Trimming shortened V by 0 bases and J by 2 bases, and 12 bases separated the two germline ends. Germline loops: CDR1 SGDLS, CDR2 YYNGEE. The CDR3 length is 15 residues. CDR3 DNA: TGTGCCAGCAGCGTAGCCGTGGGGACGGCCTACGAGCAGTACTTC. Encoded protein: CASSVAVGTAYEQYF.

A few counts support this clone. The V and J genes are TRBV20-1 and TRBJ2-3; TRBD2 agrees at 9 bases. V was pared by 3 bases and J by 10 bases, with 14 bases of the junction left unmatched. The CDR3 has 15 amino acids. Germline V gene lookup returns CDR1 DFQATT and CDR2 SNEGSKA (reference sequence). DNA of the CDR3: TGCAGTGCTAGGGGACTAGCTAACCAGGGTAGGGCGCAGTATTTT. This gives the protein CSARGLANQGRAQYF.

This clone was seen many times. The rearrangement joins TRBV7-6 to TRBJ2-5; D is unclear. Germline CDR1 SGHVS, CDR2 FNYEAQ. The V and J ends lost 4 bases and 5 bases respectively, with 8 bases between them. CDR3 size: 12 residues. Here the CDR3 DNA reads TGTGCCAGCAGCTCCTATAGCGAGACCCAGTACTTC. It yields the protein CASSSYSETQYF.

In its sample, this clone was seen many times. The J gene is TRBJ2-1, the V gene TRBV5-1; perhaps TRBD2 as D (5 bases). Trimming stripped 0 bases from V and 9 bases from J, with 16 bases between. The CDR3 loop spans 15 amino acids. Germline lookup yields CDR1 SGHRS and CDR2 YFSETQ. The CDR3 nucleotides are TGCGCCAGCAGCTTGGCCTCAGGACTCGAGGGTGAGCAGTTCTTC. As protein: CASSLASGLEGEQFF.